Included here is one T cell receptor (beta chain) sequence, with context. There is no known antigen for this receptor. There are no base qualities to consult, and no much larger clone falls within one base. CDR1 is given as LGHDT and CDR2 as YNNKEL, both from the germline V gene (reference sequence). V is reduced by 4 bases and J by 0 bases, leaving a spacing of 7 bases between them. The CDR3 contains 13 residues, cysteine and phenylalanine counted. Only CDR3 DNA is held: 39 bases, read in frame from base 1. The collaborating institutions used their own protocols to collect whole blood in K2EDTA tubes. For TCRbeta analysis, collaborator samples were shipped as frozen whole blood, as isolated PBMCs, or as DNA extracted from either sample type. The data belong to a study of blood T cell repertoires in COVID-19 (dated by TCRdb to 2020 to 2021). Some background on the complete study: The collaborator samples originated in the United States, Italy and Spain and spanned the acute and convalescent phases of COVID-19. Subjects who had been exposed to COVID-19, were actively infected with it, or had recovered from it provided the deeply sampled blood TCRbeta repertoires that made up the dataset. Where available, HLA class I and class II types were taken from metadata supplied by the sample provider and were not determined by assay-based typing. Samples came from the ongoing ImmuneRACE study (first 160 participants) plus 1,254 subjects from 6 global collaborators. A freely available public database, intended as a resource for researchers studying the immune response to SARS-CoV-2, is where the repertoires were released. Sample metadata almost always included a de-identified subject ID, COVID-19 status, age in years and sex. The prospective study material was composed of cDNA or gDNA derived from T cells, B-cell-depleted T cells, or PBMCs.

The paper's findings and limits, for the study overall: How much clinical and demographic metadata was included differed by source and by participant, and the metadata was provided uncurated.

The immunoSEQ Assay, a bias-controlled multiplex PCR, was used to amplify TCRbeta CDR3 regions from genomic DNA. Turning to the authors' computational methods: The number of nucleated cells in each sample was estimated from the amplification of reference gene primers within the assay. Sequence reads were collapsed and filtered to measure the absolute abundance of every unique TCRbeta CDR3 rearrangement. For each sample, productive Simpson clonality was calculated as the square root of Simpson's diversity index over productive rearrangements. The table was pulled from immuneACCESS by TCRdb, which kept in-frame rearrangements only. Such tables lose some clones; where checked, under half of the loss comes from unresolved V genes, and the rest has no known cause. The V and J calls and clone size are taken from that table; D and trimming were inferred from the DNA. The sample includes approximately 280,000 clones, with roughly 85% observed a single time. The biggest ten clones account for roughly 11% of the sample.

Sequencing was carried out using peripheral blood. The V gene is TRBV3-1 (or the pseudogene TRBV3-2) and the J gene is TRBJ2-7; there is no confident call for the D gene. The TCR comes from a woman aged 70 to 79 with acute or convalescent COVID-19. The DNA is TGTGCCAGCAGCCCCCTGGCCTCCTACGAGCAGTACTTC. Translation gives CASSPLASYEQYF.